The 20 T cell receptor beta chains reported below all come from one sample, sequenced in a study of shared clonotypes between healthy human individuals. Data came from immunoSEQ multiplex PCR; TCRdb stores just in-frame clones and leaves some out. The table has roughly 500,000 clones, around 74% seen once. Sample: PBMCs. These receptors came from a woman in her forties in good health. Some clones in this sample may be carry-over from other donors' samples.

This rearrangement joins TRBV5-4 to TRBJ2-3, with 8 bases matching TRBD2. In germline, CDR1 is SGHNT, CDR2 YYREEE (reference sequence). Trimming removed 4 bases from V and 1 base from J; junction bases left unmatched: 5. The CDR3 loop spans 15 amino acids. This chain's CDR3 is CASSAGGVGTDTQYF. The CDR3 DNA follows: TGTGCCAGCAGCGCGGGAGGAGTAGGCACAGATACGCAGTATTTT.

V and J are TRBV28 and TRBJ1-3; D may be TRBD1 (5 bases). The CDR3 loop spans 12 amino acids. Germline lookup yields CDR1 MDHEN and CDR2 SYDVKM. V shed 10 bases and J shed 5 bases, with 12 bases lying between them. The CDR3 sequence is CATPGGRNTIYF. In DNA form, the CDR3 reads TGTGCCACCCCGGGGGGGAGAAACACCATATATTTT.

This clone appeared a few times. This rearrangement joins TRBV18 to TRBJ2-5; the D gene is possibly TRBD2 (5 bases). The V end was cut by 1 base, the J end by 10 bases, with 22 bases between. Germline CDR1 KGHSH, CDR2 LQKENI. This CDR3 region has 16 residues. The CDR3 nucleotides read TGTGCCAGCTCACCACGGGTAGCGCCCAAAAGATGGGGCCAGTACTTC. Residues: CASSPRVAPKRWGQYF. Together with reference TRBV18 and TRBJ2-5, the CDR3 gives the full variable domain: NAGVMQNPRHLVRRRGQEARLRCSPMKGHSHVYWYRQLPEEGLKFMVYLQKENIIDESGMPKERFSAEFPKEGPSILRIQQVVRGDSAAYFCASSPRVAPKRWGQYFGPGTRLLVL.

This clone was seen a single time. This chain links TRBV7-2 with TRBJ2-3, with D unresolved. CDR3 size: 17 residues. Germline values: CDR1 SGHTA, CDR2 FQGNSA. Trimming stripped 5 bases from V and 0 bases from J, with 18 bases between. In DNA, the CDR3 is TGTGCCAGCAGCCGTCCCCTTGCTAGATCGAGCACAGATACGCAGTATTTT. Translated: CASSRPLARSSTDTQYF.

This rearrangement joins TRBV5-8 to TRBJ1-1; D unresolved. Germline values: CDR1 SGHTS, CDR2 YDEGEE. The V end was cut by 4 bases, the J end by 1 base, with 8 bases between. The CDR3 has 13 amino acids. The CDR3 nucleotides are TGTGCCAGCAGCGCCCGAGGGAACACTGAAGCTTTCTTT. This translates into CASSARGNTEAFF.

The chain is built from TRBV15 and TRBJ2-1; the match to TRBD2 covers 8 bases. Germline CDR1 LNHNV, CDR2 YYDKDF (reference sequence). CDR3 length equals 17 residues. Germline trimming cut 0 bases from V and 1 base from J; bases unmatched to any gene: 5. The CDR3 DNA follows: TGTGCCACCAGCAGAGACCCCCCTAGCGGGTCCTACAATGAGCAGTTCTTC. It translates to CATSRDPPSGSYNEQFF.

V and J are TRBV27 and TRBJ2-3, with D hard to call. Per the germline V gene, CDR1 is MNHEY and CDR2 is SMNVEV (reference sequence). V was pared by 5 bases and J by 10 bases, with 13 bases between. There are 12 residues in the CDR3. The CDR3 region has the DNA TGTGCCAGCAGTCCGAAAGGAAGGCCGCAGTATTTT. This codes for CASSPKGRPQYF.

V gene TRBV15 combines with J gene TRBJ2-3; perhaps TRBD2 as D (5 bases). V lost 0 bases and J lost 2, with 12 bases in between. This CDR3 has 16 residues. In germline, CDR1 is LNHNV, CDR2 YYDKDF (reference sequence). Here the CDR3 reads CATSRDRGFVTDTQYF. DNA of the CDR3: TGTGCCACCAGCAGAGATAGAGGGTTTGTCACAGATACGCAGTATTTT.

This chain connects TRBV7-2 to TRBJ2-7, with a tentative D call TRBD1 (6 bases). The CDR3 has 14 residues. Germline V lookup: CDR1 SGHTA, CDR2 FQGNSA. V was cut by 5 bases and J by 1 base, with 12 bases left in between. This CDR3 reads CASSPRQESYEQYF. DNA of the CDR3: TGTGCCAGCAGCCCCCGACAGGAATCCTACGAGCAGTACTTC.

The rearrangement joins TRBV5-1 to TRBJ2-1; D is unresolved. Germline CDR1 is SGHRS and CDR2 is YFSETQ. This CDR3 region has 14 residues. V dropped 0 bases and J dropped 6 bases, with 10 bases sitting between them. In DNA, the CDR3 is TGCGCCAGCAGCTTGGGGCCGTGGGGCAATGAGCAGTTCTTC. Its translation: CASSLGPWGNEQFF.

The gene calls are TRBV10-2 and TRBJ2-7; perhaps TRBD1 as D (6 bases). Germline CDR1 and CDR2: WSHSY and SAAADI. This CDR3 is built from 15 residues. V lost 7 bases and J 3 bases, leaving 19 bases between the germline ends. Written as DNA, the CDR3 is TGCGCCAGCACCAAGAGTCAGGACAGACACTACGAGCAGTACTTC. Translating it yields CASTKSQDRHYEQYF.

DNA of the CDR3: TGTGCCAGCAGCGTAGGGGCTAGCGGGAGGGGTGGCCAAGAGACCCAGTACTTC. It is translated as CASSVGASGRGGQETQYF. This chain joins TRBV9 and TRBJ2-5, with 12 bases matching TRBD2. V shed 0 bases and J 1 base; nucleotides not matched to a gene: 7. CDR3 length: 18 residues. Germline CDR1 reads SGDLS; CDR2 reads YYNGEE.

This rearrangement joins TRBV15 to TRBJ2-3; D is ambiguous. The germline CDR1 and CDR2 sequences are LNHNV and YYDKDF (reference sequence). V shed 0 bases and J shed 4 bases, with 11 bases lying between them. The CDR3 is made up of 15 amino acids. The CDR3, as DNA: TGTGCCACCAGCAGAGACCTGGCGTTGGCAGATACGCAGTATTTT. This encodes CATSRDLALADTQYF.

This clone was seen repeatedly, ten times or more. The genes are TRBV6-1 and TRBJ1-1; the D gene is possibly TRBD1 (5 bases). This CDR3 is built from 13 residues. CDR1 is MNHNS, CDR2 SASEGT, per germline. V was cut by 6 bases and J by 4 bases, with 12 bases left in between. For the CDR3, the DNA is TGTGCCAGCAGGGACACGGGAGGCACTGAAGCTTTCTTT. It codes for CASRDTGGTEAFF.

In its sample, this clone was seen once. This chain links TRBV10-3 with TRBJ2-7, with D perhaps matching TRBD1 (6 bases). CDR1 is ENHRY, CDR2 SYGVKD, per germline. Trimming shortened V by 10 bases and J by 3 bases, and 19 bases separated the two germline ends. CDR3 size: 14 residues. The CDR3 nucleotides read TGTGCCACCGTGCAGGGGCAGGGCATCTACGAGCAGTACTTC. It translates to CATVQGQGIYEQYF.

The chain links TRBV7-9 to TRBJ2-1; 7 nucleotides line up with TRBD1. V was pared by 1 base and J by 13 bases, with 7 bases of the junction left unmatched. CDR3 length: 13 amino acids. Germline CDR1 SEHNR, CDR2 FQNEAQ (reference sequence). The CDR3 reads CASSLGAGQAQFF. In nucleotides, the CDR3 is TGTGCCAGCAGCTTAGGGGCTGGACAGGCCCAGTTCTTC.

The chain has TRBV11-2 and TRBJ2-1, with 9 bases fitting TRBD2. Germline V gene sequence: CDR1 SGHAT, CDR2 FQNNGV. This CDR3 has 14 amino acids. J was trimmed by 9 bases and V by 0 bases; bases with no gene match: 3. CDR3 DNA: TGTGCCAGCAGCTTAGATAGCGGGAGTGGTGAGCAGTTCTTC. Translated, it gives CASSLDSGSGEQFF.

J is TRBJ1-4 and V is TRBV5-1; no reliable D call. CDR3 length equals 14 residues. Deletions cut 2 bases from V and 6 bases from J, with 11 bases between. The germline V gene has CDR1 SGHRS and CDR2 YFSETQ. The CDR3 DNA reads TGCGCCAGCAGCTTACGGTCGACGGATGAAAAACTGTTTTTT. The encoded protein is CASSLRSTDEKLFF.

The chain combines TRBV7-9 with TRBJ1-2; D ambiguous. V dropped 2 bases and J dropped 7 bases, with 17 bases sitting between them. The length of the CDR3 is 15 residues. Per germline, CDR1 SEHNR and CDR2 FQNEAQ (reference sequence). CDR3 residues: CASSLLSARYSGYTF. The CDR3 bases are TGTGCCAGCAGCTTATTATCTGCCCGATACTCTGGCTACACCTTC. Supplemented by reference TRBV7-9 and TRBJ1-2, the full variable domain reads DTGVSQNPRHKITKRGQNVTFRCDPISEHNRLYWYRQTLGQGPEFLTYFQNEAQLEKSRLLSDRFSAERPKGSFSTLEIQRTEQGDSAMYLCASSLLSARYSGYTFGSGTRLTVV.

The gene calls are TRBV28 and TRBJ2-5; 12 bases fit TRBD2. CDR3 length: 16 amino acids. V was clipped by 2 bases and J by 5 bases; unmatched bases: 6. The germline CDR1 and CDR2 sequences are MDHEN and SYDVKM. CDR3 in amino acids: CASSLLAGGPGETQYF. The CDR3 coding sequence is TGTGCCAGCAGTTTACTAGCGGGAGGGCCGGGGGAGACCCAGTACTTC.